This TCR beta chain was identified in a study of blood T cells in healthy people across ages. The sample, about 9.2 milliliters of peripheral blood, was drawn from each donor. Through a sample-barcoded 5' primer and a J-beta primer mix, a second PCR was run for roughly 6 to 12 cycles. Unique molecular identifiers of 12 random nucleotides labeled each cDNA. Each CDR3 protein gets one entry after TCRdb re-called the 5' RACE reads with MiXCR. The table has around 900,000 distinct CDR3 sequences, more than 25% seen once; the top ten hold around 16%. Study-level points and caveats: TCR beta diversity tracked closely with naive T cell percentage. Among long-lived donors, naive CD4+ cells were more numerous and diversity higher than in aged donors.

This CDR3 has 14 amino acids. In germline, CDR1 is SNHLY, CDR2 FYNNEI. V was shortened by 6 bases and J by 1 base, with 12 bases between the two germline ends. This clonotype was detected a few times. Its antigen is unknown. The TCR comes from a woman aged 80 or over in good health. The genes are TRBV2 and TRBJ1-1; D might be TRBD1 (6 bases). Sequenced: blood. The CDR3 DNA is TGTGCCAGCAGCGGCGGGACACGGAACACTGAAGCTTTCTTT. Translated, it gives CASSGGTRNTEAFF.